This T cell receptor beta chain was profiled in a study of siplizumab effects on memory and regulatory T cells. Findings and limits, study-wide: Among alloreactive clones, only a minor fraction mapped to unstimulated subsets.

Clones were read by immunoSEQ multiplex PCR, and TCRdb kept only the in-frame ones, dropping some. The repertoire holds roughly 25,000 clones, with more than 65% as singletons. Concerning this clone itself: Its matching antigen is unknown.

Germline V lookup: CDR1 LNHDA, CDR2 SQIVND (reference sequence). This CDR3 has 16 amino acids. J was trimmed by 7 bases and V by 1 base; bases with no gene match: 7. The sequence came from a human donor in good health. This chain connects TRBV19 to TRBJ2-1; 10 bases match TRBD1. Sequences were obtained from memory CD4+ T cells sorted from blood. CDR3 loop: CASSIAKGQGMNEQFF. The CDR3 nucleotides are TGTGCCAGTAGTATAGCGAAGGGACAGGGGATGAATGAGCAGTTCTTC.